This is a list of T cell receptor beta chains from one sample in a study of blood T cell repertoires in COVID-19. TCRdb keeps only in-frame clones here, not all; method: immunoSEQ multiplex PCR. The data contain tens of thousands of clones, over 80% of them seen just once; the ten biggest clones take up approximately 7.3%. Sequenced material: peripheral blood. These receptors all come from a human donor in a cohort sampled during active COVID-19. Each CDR3 is given with its conserved first and last residue. The order of the fields is J gene, clone size, V gene, D gene, CDR3 DNA, CDR3 protein. The D gene is left open where the match is weak. The size field is filled for only some rows; it gives once, few, many or a size class.

J gene: TRBJ2-1
clone size: -
V gene: TRBV7-2
D gene: -
CDR3 DNA: TGTGCCAGCAGCTTAAACCCCCCCGGAGCTTACAATGAGCAGTTCTTC
CDR3 protein: CASSLNPPGAYNEQFF

J gene: TRBJ1-5
clone size: -
V gene: TRBV28
D gene: -
CDR3 DNA: TGTGCCAGCAGTCCCTGGAGGGAGCCTAGCAATCAGCCCCAGCATTTT
CDR3 protein: CASSPWREPSNQPQHF

J gene: TRBJ1-1
clone size: -
V gene: TRBV20-1
D gene: -
CDR3 DNA: TGCAGTGCTATAAAGAACACTGAAGCTTTCTTT
CDR3 protein: CSAIKNTEAFF

J gene: TRBJ2-1
clone size: -
V gene: TRBV6-2/TRBV6-3
D gene: TRBD2
CDR3 DNA: TGTGCCAGCAGTCTTGGGACTAGCGGGAGGACTTGGCAGTTCTTC
CDR3 protein: CASSLGTSGRTWQFF

J gene: TRBJ1-2
clone size: -
V gene: TRBV9
D gene: -
CDR3 DNA: TGTGCCAGCAGCGCCGGGACACACTATGGCTACACCTTC
CDR3 protein: CASSAGTHYGYTF

J gene: TRBJ1-1
clone size: -
V gene: TRBV5-1
D gene: -
CDR3 DNA: TGCGCCAGCAGCTTGACAGCGAACACTGAAGCTTTCTTT
CDR3 protein: CASSLTANTEAFF

J gene: TRBJ2-7
clone size: -
V gene: TRBV3-1/TRBV3-2
D gene: -
CDR3 DNA: TGTGCCAGCAGACACGGCGGAGGGGAGCAGTACTTC
CDR3 protein: CASRHGGGEQYF

J gene: TRBJ2-5
clone size: -
V gene: TRBV7-9
D gene: -
CDR3 DNA: TGTGCCAGCAGCCCTTGGACTGGTAAGACCCAGTACTTC
CDR3 protein: CASSPWTGKTQYF

J gene: TRBJ2-5
clone size: -
V gene: TRBV9
D gene: -
CDR3 DNA: TGTGCCAGCAGCGCATATCAGGGGTATCGGGAGACCCAGTACTTC
CDR3 protein: CASSAYQGYRETQYF

J gene: TRBJ2-7
clone size: -
V gene: TRBV18
D gene: TRBD1
CDR3 DNA: TGTGCCAGCTCACGCGGCCTAAGCAGGGGGCATCCCTACGAGCAGTACTTC
CDR3 protein: CASSRGLSRGHPYEQYF

J gene: TRBJ2-1
clone size: -
V gene: TRBV7-9
D gene: TRBD1
CDR3 DNA: TGTGCCAGCAGCCCCGTTTTTGGGACAGGGCTCTCCTACAATGAGCAGTTCTTC
CDR3 protein: CASSPVFGTGLSYNEQFF

J gene: TRBJ1-1
clone size: few
V gene: TRBV7-8
D gene: -
CDR3 DNA: TGTGCCAGCAGCTTAGGAGCGGTAATATCGATAGGGGACTGGGAAGCTTTCTTT
CDR3 protein: CASSLGAVISIGDWEAFF

J gene: TRBJ2-1
clone size: once
V gene: TRBV7-6
D gene: -
CDR3 DNA: TGTGCCAGCAGCCCCGGTTACAATGAGCAGTTCTTC
CDR3 protein: CASSPGYNEQFF

J gene: TRBJ1-2
clone size: once
V gene: TRBV4-1
D gene: -
CDR3 DNA: TGCGCCAGCAGCCAAGATCTACCTTCCGGGACTCAAAACTATGGCTACACCTTC
CDR3 protein: CASSQDLPSGTQNYGYTF

J gene: TRBJ1-2
clone size: -
V gene: TRBV6-5
D gene: TRBD1
CDR3 DNA: TGTGCCAGCAGCGCTCCGGGACAGGGGAACTATGGCTACACCTTC
CDR3 protein: CASSAPGQGNYGYTF

J gene: TRBJ2-1
clone size: once
V gene: TRBV11-3
D gene: TRBD2
CDR3 DNA: TGTGCCAGCAGCCCTACAGCTAGCGGGGGGGCCCAGTTCTTC
CDR3 protein: CASSPTASGGAQFF

J gene: TRBJ1-3
clone size: once
V gene: TRBV11-2
D gene: -
CDR3 DNA: TGTGCCAGCAGCTTAGACGTCTCTGGAAACACCATATATTTT
CDR3 protein: CASSLDVSGNTIYF

J gene: TRBJ1-1
clone size: -
V gene: TRBV6-2/TRBV6-3
D gene: TRBD1
CDR3 DNA: TGTGCCAGCAGTTACCCTATCAGGGGGCGATGGGACATGAACACTGAAGCTTTCTTT
CDR3 protein: CASSYPIRGRWDMNTEAFF

J gene: TRBJ2-1
clone size: -
V gene: TRBV5-6
D gene: TRBD1
CDR3 DNA: TGTGCCAGCAGCTTTCGACAGGGTATTTACAATGAGCAGTTCTTC
CDR3 protein: CASSFRQGIYNEQFF

J gene: TRBJ2-5
clone size: -
V gene: TRBV24-1
D gene: TRBD2
CDR3 DNA: TGTGCCACCAGTGACCCGGGACTAGCGGGAGTAGAGACCCAGTACTTC
CDR3 protein: CATSDPGLAGVETQYF

J gene: TRBJ2-2
clone size: -
V gene: TRBV20-1
D gene: -
CDR3 DNA: TGCAGTGCTAGTCCGAAGGAAACGAGGACCGGGGAGCTGTTTTTT
CDR3 protein: CSASPKETRTGELFF

J gene: TRBJ1-1
clone size: -
V gene: TRBV7-2
D gene: -
CDR3 DNA: TGTGCCAGCAGCTTAACAGGGCTCACTGAAGCTTTCTTT
CDR3 protein: CASSLTGLTEAFF

J gene: TRBJ2-3
clone size: once
V gene: TRBV28
D gene: TRBD2
CDR3 DNA: TGTGCCAGCAGTGCCCCGGGACTAGCGGGAGTCGATACAGATACGCAGTATTTT
CDR3 protein: CASSAPGLAGVDTDTQYF

J gene: TRBJ1-5
clone size: -
V gene: TRBV28
D gene: TRBD1
CDR3 DNA: TGTGCCAGCAGCCCCGGACAGCGCTCAGGGGGTCAGCCCCAGCATTTT
CDR3 protein: CASSPGQRSGGQPQHF

J gene: TRBJ1-4
clone size: -
V gene: TRBV19
D gene: -
CDR3 DNA: TGTGCCAGTAGTATGTCCTATACTAATGAAAAACTGTTTTTT
CDR3 protein: CASSMSYTNEKLFF

J gene: TRBJ1-5
clone size: -
V gene: TRBV19
D gene: -
CDR3 DNA: TGTGCCAGTAGCGATGGGGGGGGAGAGAGACAGCCCCAGCATTTT
CDR3 protein: CASSDGGGERQPQHF

J gene: TRBJ1-4
clone size: -
V gene: TRBV19
D gene: TRBD1
CDR3 DNA: TGTGCCAGTAGCCACAGGGGTTCAGAAAAACTGTTTTTT
CDR3 protein: CASSHRGSEKLFF

J gene: TRBJ2-3
clone size: -
V gene: TRBV7-2
D gene: -
CDR3 DNA: TGTGCCAGCAGCTTCGCCCGAGTGGATACGCAGTATTTT
CDR3 protein: CASSFARVDTQYF

J gene: TRBJ2-7
clone size: few
V gene: TRBV7-8
D gene: TRBD1
CDR3 DNA: TGTGCCAGCAGCTCACCGGGACAGGGAGGATACGAGCAGTACTTC
CDR3 protein: CASSSPGQGGYEQYF

J gene: TRBJ2-7
clone size: -
V gene: TRBV5-6
D gene: -
CDR3 DNA: TGTGCCAGCAGCTCGAGGAGGATCTACGAGCAGTACTTC
CDR3 protein: CASSSRRIYEQYF

J gene: TRBJ1-2
clone size: -
V gene: TRBV6-5
D gene: -
CDR3 DNA: TGTGCCAGCAGTTATGGGAGCGGCTACACCTTC
CDR3 protein: CASSYGSGYTF

J gene: TRBJ1-4
clone size: -
V gene: TRBV30
D gene: -
CDR3 DNA: TGTGCCTGGAGGCGGGCAACTAATGAAAAACTGTTTTTT
CDR3 protein: CAWRRATNEKLFF

J gene: TRBJ2-1
clone size: -
V gene: TRBV7-9
D gene: TRBD1
CDR3 DNA: TGTGCCAGCAGACCTTGGACAGGGGGGCGTGATGAGCAGTTCTTC
CDR3 protein: CASRPWTGGRDEQFF

J gene: TRBJ2-1
clone size: once
V gene: TRBV7-8
D gene: TRBD2
CDR3 DNA: TGTGCCAGCAGCTCTTATAGCGGGGGAATCTCCTACAATGAGCAGTTCTTC
CDR3 protein: CASSSYSGGISYNEQFF

J gene: TRBJ2-3
clone size: -
V gene: TRBV27
D gene: -
CDR3 DNA: TGTGCCAGCAGTATGGCGGGTTATAGCACAGATACGCAGTATTTT
CDR3 protein: CASSMAGYSTDTQYF

J gene: TRBJ1-6
clone size: -
V gene: TRBV7-9
D gene: -
CDR3 DNA: TGTGCCAGCAGCTTCGGGGGGGGCGGAAATTCACCCCTCCACTTT
CDR3 protein: CASSFGGGGNSPLHF

J gene: TRBJ1-1
clone size: -
V gene: TRBV30
D gene: -
CDR3 DNA: TGTGCCAGAAGGGGAATGAACACTGAAGCTTTCTTT
CDR3 protein: CARRGMNTEAFF

J gene: TRBJ1-6
clone size: -
V gene: TRBV6-5
D gene: -
CDR3 DNA: TGTGCCAGCAGAAGAGAGTACGATTCACCCCTCCACTTT
CDR3 protein: CASRREYDSPLHF